The 22 T cell receptor beta chains given below trace back to one sample, sequenced in a study of blood T cell repertoires in COVID-19. TCRdb's table, derived via immunoSEQ multiplex PCR, lists solely in-frame clones and lacks some. The table has under 45,000 clones, just over 85% seen once. Source material: peripheral blood. These receptor sequences come from a man aged 35-49 years with active COVID-19.

Only a few counts were recorded for this clone. The chain combines TRBV27 with TRBJ2-7; 8 bases map to TRBD1. Germline V gene data show CDR1 as MNHEY and CDR2 as SMNVEV (reference sequence). Trimming removed 5 bases from V and 5 bases from J; junction bases left unmatched: 8. This CDR3 spans 14 amino acids. The CDR3 DNA follows: TGTGCCAGCAGTCCAACACAGGGGGGCAACGAGCAGTACTTC. This gives the protein CASSPTQGGNEQYF.

The rearrangement links TRBV2 to TRBJ1-1; unclear D gene. This CDR3 region has 12 residues. Per germline, CDR1 SNHLY and CDR2 FYNNEI. Trimming shortened V by 9 bases and J by 2 bases, and 10 bases separated the two germline ends. CDR3 region: CASKTRNTEAFF. The CDR3, as DNA: TGTGCCAGTAAGACACGTAACACTGAAGCTTTCTTT.

The chain joins TRBV9 to TRBJ2-7; 13 bases agree with TRBD2. Germline V gene lookup returns CDR1 SGDLS and CDR2 YYNGEE. With V trimmed by 4 bases and J by 1 base, 5 bases remained unmatched. The CDR3 is made up of 16 amino acids. Here the CDR3 reads CASSKGLAGPSYEQYF. In nucleotides, the CDR3 is TGTGCCAGCAGCAAGGGACTAGCGGGGCCATCCTACGAGCAGTACTTC.

In this sample, this clone turned up once. The chain carries TRBV27 and TRBJ2-7, with D possibly matching TRBD2 (6 bases). Trimming took off 1 base at V and 7 bases at J, with 17 bases between the two ends. Germline CDR1 reads MNHEY; CDR2 reads SMNVEV (reference sequence). The CDR3 totals 15 residues. In DNA, the CDR3 is TGTGCCAGCAGTTTATTAGCGGATACACCTACGGAGCAGTACTTC. It specifies CASSLLADTPTEQYF.

The V and J genes are TRBV2 and TRBJ2-1; 7 bases are shared with TRBD2. The CDR3 is 16 amino acids. In germline, CDR1 is SNHLY, CDR2 FYNNEI. Losses at the gene ends were 1 base for V and 4 bases for J; bases not matched to a gene: 7. CDR3 sequence: CASSEDAGVSYNEQFF. CDR3 in DNA: TGTGCCAGCAGTGAAGACGCGGGAGTCAGTTACAATGAGCAGTTCTTC. The complete variable domain, with remaining parts taken from reference TRBV2 and TRBJ2-1, reads EPEVTQTPSHQVTQMGQEVILRCVPISNHLYFYWYRQILGQKVEFLVSFYNNEISEKSEIFDDQFSVERPDGSNFTLKIRSTKLEDSAMYFCASSEDAGVSYNEQFFGPGTRLTVL.

This chain connects TRBV29-1 to TRBJ1-1; 7 bases align to TRBD1. Germline lookup yields CDR1 SQVTM and CDR2 ANQGSEA. With 7 bases clipped from V and 1 base from J, the junction kept 6 bases outside the gene matches. The CDR3 runs 13 residues. In DNA, the CDR3 is TGCAGCGCCTCGGGACAGAGGAACACTGAAGCTTTCTTT. Translated: CSASGQRNTEAFF.

CDR3 coding DNA: TGCGCCAGCAGTGCCTTACAGGGAACCCCCCTCAGTGAGCAGTTCTTC. Amino acids: CASSALQGTPLSEQFF. The chain is built from TRBV10-2 and TRBJ2-1; a weak D match, TRBD1 (6 bases). Germline CDR1 and CDR2: WSHSY and SAAADI. This CDR3 has 16 residues. V was shortened by 4 bases and J by 9 bases, with 22 bases between the two germline ends.

This clone was seen once. The chain is built from TRBV5-1 and TRBJ1-2, with D possibly matching TRBD1 (5 bases). CDR1 SGHRS and CDR2 YFSETQ come from the germline V gene. The CDR3 has 15 amino acids. The V end lost 0 bases, the J end lost 5 bases, and 14 bases lay between the germline ends. CDR3 nucleotide sequence: TGCGCCAGCAGCTTGGTAGGGGAGGAGAGGTATGGCTACACCTTC. Translating it yields CASSLVGEERYGYTF. The complete variable domain, with remaining parts taken from reference TRBV5-1 and TRBJ1-2, reads KAGVTQTPRYLIKTRGQQVTLSCSPISGHRSVSWYQQTPGQGLQFLFEYFSETQRNKGNFPGRFSGRQFSNSRSEMNVSTLELGDSALYLCASSLVGEERYGYTFGSGTRLTVV.

V is TRBV4-1 and J is TRBJ1-3; D is ambiguous. V was trimmed by 1 base and J by 7 bases, leaving 29 bases between them. This CDR3 comprises 20 residues. From germline, CDR1 is MGHRA and CDR2 YSYEKL. In DNA, the CDR3 is TGCGCCAGCAGCCAAGGACCAGACCTCGGGCCAAGGAGGGCCGGTAACACCATATATTTT. Translating it yields CASSQGPDLGPRRAGNTIYF.

This sequence joins TRBV30 and TRBJ1-2; 9 nucleotides match TRBD1. Trimming cost V 3 bases and J 8 bases; bases outside gene matches: 19. CDR1 is GTSNPN, CDR2 SVGIG, per germline (reference sequence). The CDR3 extends over 17 amino acids. The CDR3 is CAWSLTLPGQGMDGYTF. CDR3 nucleotide sequence: TGTGCCTGGAGCCTGACTCTACCGGGACAGGGAATGGACGGCTACACCTTC.

This clone was observed once. The chain uses TRBV5-1 and TRBJ2-2, with TRBD2 matching over 7 bases. Germline V gene sequence: CDR1 SGHRS, CDR2 YFSETQ. The CDR3 is 17 residues long. V gave up 5 bases and J gave up 0 bases; unmatched junction bases: 10. The CDR3 DNA reads as TGCGCCAGCAGTAAATGGCGGGAGACCTCGAACACCGGGGAGCTGTTTTTT. This encodes CASSKWRETSNTGELFF.

V gene TRBV6-2 or TRBV6-3 combines with J gene TRBJ1-1; D gene ambiguous. Germline V gene lookup returns CDR1 MNHEY and CDR2 SVGEGT. The CDR3 loop spans 17 amino acids. Trimming removed 0 bases at V and 1 base at J, with 15 bases between. This chain's CDR3 is CASSYSGGFSRNTEAFF. The DNA for the CDR3 is TGTGCCAGCAGTTACTCGGGAGGCTTTTCACGGAACACTGAAGCTTTCTTT.

The J gene is TRBJ2-1, the V gene TRBV9; 10 nucleotides align to TRBD2. The V gene's germline CDR1 is SGDLS and CDR2 YYNGEE. Losses at the gene ends were 2 bases for V and 6 bases for J; bases not matched to a gene: 2. This CDR3 spans 14 amino acids. CDR3 nucleotides: TGTGCCAGCAGCGTGGGACTAGCGAGCAATGAGCAGTTCTTC. It specifies CASSVGLASNEQFF.

The chain combines TRBV18 with TRBJ2-3; D is perhaps TRBD1 (6 bases). Germline CDR1 and CDR2: KGHSH and LQKENI. The CDR3 runs to 14 residues. Trimming stripped 3 bases from V and 6 bases from J, with 13 bases between. CDR3 region: CASSPPAGVDTQYF. In DNA form, the CDR3 reads TGTGCCAGCTCACCCCCAGCAGGGGTCGATACGCAGTATTTT.

This clone has just one count. The CDR3 nucleotides read TGTGCCAGCAGCCTGGACAGGAGGGGAGGCTACACCTTC. This codes for CASSLDRRGGYTF. This chain connects TRBV9 to TRBJ1-2; 7 positions agree with TRBD1. V gave up 4 bases and J gave up 8 bases; unmatched junction bases: 8. The CDR3 loop spans 13 amino acids. Per germline, CDR1 SGDLS and CDR2 YYNGEE.

The V and J genes are TRBV27 and TRBJ1-3; D may be TRBD1 (5 bases). The CDR3 contains 15 residues. Trimming pared 3 bases from V and 0 bases from J, leaving 9 bases between. In germline, CDR1 is MNHEY, CDR2 SMNVEV (reference sequence). The CDR3 reads CASSFGHPSGNTIYF. DNA of the CDR3: TGTGCCAGCAGTTTTGGACATCCCTCTGGAAACACCATATATTTT.

This sequence joins TRBV5-1 and TRBJ1-2; 8 nucleotides agree with TRBD1. The CDR3 spans 14 residues. Germline CDR1 SGHRS, CDR2 YFSETQ. The V segment lost 2 bases and the J segment 6 bases; nucleotides outside the gene matches: 6. The CDR3 DNA follows: TGCGCCAGCAGCTTAGAGGGACAGGCGGATGGCTACACCTTC. It yields the protein CASSLEGQADGYTF.

By share, this clone ranks as medium-sized (0.01 to 0.1%). The V and J genes are TRBV27 and TRBJ1-1; TRBD1 matches at 9 bases. The V and J ends lost 6 bases and 6 bases, in that order; junction bases with no gene match: 8. Germline loops: CDR1 MNHEY, CDR2 SMNVEV (reference sequence). The length of the CDR3 is 14 residues. This CDR3 is CASRLGQGVPEAFF. CDR3 in DNA: TGTGCCAGCAGGCTGGGACAGGGTGTGCCTGAAGCTTTCTTT.

The gene calls are TRBV19 and TRBJ1-3; D might be TRBD1 (6 bases). Trimming shortened V by 7 bases and J by 3 bases, and 19 bases separated the two germline ends. Looked up from germline, CDR1 is LNHDA and CDR2 is SQIVND (reference sequence). CDR3 length equals 16 residues. The CDR3 region is CASTERGRVFGNTIYF. The CDR3 region has the DNA TGTGCCAGTACCGAGAGGGGGAGAGTCTTTGGAAACACCATATATTTT.

V gene TRBV5-1 combines with J gene TRBJ2-7, with 10 bases identical to TRBD2. The CDR3 sequence is 17 residues long. The V and J ends lost 1 base and 4 bases, in that order; junction bases with no gene match: 11. CDR1 and CDR2 from the germline V gene are SGHRS and YFSETQ. CDR3 DNA: TGCGCCAGCAGCTTGACCGCTAGGACTAGCGGAATTTACGAGCAGTACTTC. Translating it yields CASSLTARTSGIYEQYF.

J is TRBJ2-7 and V is TRBV18, with 13 bases aligning to TRBD2. The CDR3 sequence is 14 residues long. V dropped 4 bases and J dropped 5; count of bases not matched to a gene: 2. Germline loops: CDR1 KGHSH, CDR2 LQKENI. CDR3 coding DNA: TGTGCCAGCTCACTAGGACTAGCGGGAGACGAGCAGTACTTC. Translated, it gives CASSLGLAGDEQYF. The full variable domain, its missing parts supplied by reference TRBV18 and TRBJ2-7, is NAGVMQNPRHLVRRRGQEARLRCSPMKGHSHVYWYRQLPEEGLKFMVYLQKENIIDESGMPKERFSAEFPKEGPSILRIQQVVRGDSAAYFCASSLGLAGDEQYFGPGTRLTVT.

The J gene is TRBJ2-3, the V gene TRBV10-3; tentative D call: TRBD2 (5 bases). V was clipped by 5 bases and J by 5 bases, with 14 bases between them. Germline values: CDR1 ENHRY, CDR2 SYGVKD. This CDR3 has 14 residues. CDR3: CAISTDSRGDTQYF. CDR3 DNA: TGTGCCATCAGTACGGACTCGAGAGGAGATACGCAGTATTTT.